These T cell receptor beta chains were read from a single sample in a study of long-term antiretroviral therapy in people with HIV. The method was immunoSEQ multiplex PCR; TCRdb's version includes in-frame clones alone and lacks a portion of them. Here the sample spans some 13,000 clones, about 78% being singletons. Sequencing was performed on unsorted PBMCs, taken 1.3 years after starting antiretroviral therapy. The receptor set was obtained from a woman in her late teens or twenties with HIV. Each CDR3 is given with its conserved first and last residue. The D gene is left open where the match is weak. Expanded clones are given a class, and other clones once, few, many or no size at all.

D: NA; V: TRBV28; J: TRBJ1-1; size: NA; CDR3: CASSLEASLFF; DNA: TGTGCCAGCAGTTTAGAGGCAAGCCTCTTCTTT
D: TRBD1; V: TRBV4-3; J: TRBJ1-1; size: NA; CDR3: CASSQERTGGATFF; DNA: TGCGCCAGCAGCCAAGAGAGGACAGGGGGCGCGACTTTCTTT
D: NA; V: TRBV5-6; J: TRBJ1-1; size: NA; CDR3: CASSLVTVNTEAFF; DNA: TGTGCCAGCAGCTTGGTGACAGTGAACACTGAAGCTTTCTTT
D: TRBD1; V: TRBV5-6; J: TRBJ1-2; size: few; CDR3: CASSFGTGGPGYTF; DNA: TGTGCCAGCAGCTTCGGGACAGGGGGCCCGGGCTACACCTTC
D: TRBD1; V: TRBV9; J: TRBJ1-2; size: NA; CDR3: CASSVEDRRYGYTF; DNA: TGTGCCAGCAGCGTAGAGGACAGGCGCTATGGCTACACCTTC
D: NA; V: TRBV5-1; J: TRBJ2-5; size: once; CDR3: CASSLSETQYF; DNA: TGCGCCAGCAGCCTGAGCGAGACCCAGTACTTC
D: NA; V: TRBV7-2; J: TRBJ2-7; size: NA; CDR3: CASSLHPGRTPYEQYF; DNA: TGTGCCAGCAGCTTACATCCGGGACGGACGCCCTACGAGCAGTACTTC
D: NA; V: TRBV7-2; J: TRBJ1-1; size: NA; CDR3: CASSLAENTEAFF; DNA: TGTGCCAGCAGCTTAGCGGAGAACACTGAAGCTTTCTTT
D: TRBD1; V: TRBV27; J: TRBJ2-7; size: medium-sized; CDR3: CASGYRGNEQYF; DNA: TGTGCCAGCGGCTACAGGGGTAACGAGCAGTACTTC
D: NA; V: TRBV6-1; J: TRBJ1-1; size: NA; CDR3: CASSEGGGEADEAFF; DNA: TGTGCCAGCAGTGAAGGTGGAGGGGAAGCGGATGAAGCTTTCTTT
D: NA; V: TRBV7-8; J: TRBJ1-2; size: NA; CDR3: CASSLSSLGHGLYGYTF; DNA: TGTGCCAGCAGCTTATCATCTTTGGGACACGGACTCTATGGCTACACCTTC
D: NA; V: TRBV2; J: TRBJ1-1; size: NA; CDR3: CASSDGWEAFF; DNA: TGTGCCAGCAGTGACGGGTGGGAAGCTTTCTTT
D: TRBD2; V: TRBV5-1; J: TRBJ2-2; size: NA; CDR3: CASSTRLAGASDGELFF; DNA: TGCGCCAGCAGCACGCGACTAGCGGGGGCCTCTGACGGGGAGCTGTTTTTT
D: NA; V: TRBV11-3; J: TRBJ2-3; size: NA; CDR3: CASSLAYRTDTQYF; DNA: TGTGCCAGCAGCTTAGCGTACCGCACAGATACGCAGTATTTT
D: TRBD1; V: TRBV5-1; J: TRBJ1-1; size: NA; CDR3: CASSSGGGDSNTEAFF; DNA: TGCGCCAGCAGTTCAGGGGGAGGGGACAGTAACACTGAAGCTTTCTTT
D: NA; V: TRBV10-2; J: TRBJ2-5; size: NA; CDR3: CASNRDTGETQYF; DNA: TGCGCCAGCAACCGGGACACAGGAGAGACCCAGTACTTC
D: NA; V: TRBV11-2; J: TRBJ2-2; size: NA; CDR3: CASSLEGILTGELFF; DNA: TGTGCCAGCAGCTTAGAAGGGATTCTGACCGGGGAGCTGTTTTTT
D: NA; V: TRBV4-1; J: TRBJ2-1; size: NA; CDR3: CASSQDQGGNEQFF; DNA: TGCGCCAGCAGCCAAGATCAGGGCGGAAATGAGCAGTTCTTC
D: NA; V: TRBV27; J: TRBJ1-5; size: few; CDR3: CASSFGSGNQPQHF; DNA: TGTGCCAGCAGTTTTGGATCAGGGAATCAGCCCCAGCATTTT
D: NA; V: TRBV19; J: TRBJ2-2; size: few; CDR3: CATDQDGSGELFF; DNA: TGTGCCACCGACCAGGATGGTTCCGGGGAGCTGTTTTTT
D: NA; V: TRBV6-5; J: TRBJ1-4; size: NA; CDR3: CASSFRTGGEKLFF; DNA: TGTGCCAGCAGTTTTAGGACCGGAGGTGAAAAACTGTTTTTT
D: NA; V: TRBV2; J: TRBJ1-1; size: NA; CDR3: CASSVWNTEAFF; DNA: TGTGCCAGCAGTGTCTGGAACACTGAAGCTTTCTTT
D: NA; V: TRBV6-6; J: TRBJ1-6; size: few; CDR3: CASTTGARGNSPLHF; DNA: TGTGCCAGCACCACCGGGGCTCGGGGAAATTCACCCCTCCACTTT